Listed here are 30 T cell receptor beta chains from one sample, sequenced in a study of PD-1 blockade in classical Hodgkin lymphoma. Using immunoSEQ multiplex PCR, the repertoire was profiled, and TCRdb retains in-frame clones only, with some absent. The repertoire includes about 15,000 clones, approximately 82% of them detected once, and approximately 25% sits in the top ten. Each patient relapsed following autologous stem cell transplantation, and prior brentuximab vedotin exposure differed. Sequencing was performed on peripheral blood mononuclear cells (PBMCs), taken before the second cycle of nivolumab. The receptors were sampled from a human donor with classical Hodgkin lymphoma.

This rearrangement joins TRBV27 to TRBJ1-1, with 7 bases matching TRBD1. Per the germline V gene, CDR1 is MNHEY and CDR2 is SMNVEV (reference sequence). After removal of 8 bases from V and 0 bases from J, the junction contained 3 bases not matched to a gene. The CDR3 sequence is 13 residues long. The CDR3, as DNA: TGTGCCAGCCGGGACAGTCTGAACACTGAAGCTTTCTTT. It translates to CASRDSLNTEAFF.

This chain uses TRBV7-2 with TRBJ2-7; 11 bases map to TRBD1. The CDR3 length is 13 residues. Germline V gene data show CDR1 as SGHTA and CDR2 as FQGNSA. J lost 9 bases, V lost 5 bases, and 6 bases had no gene match. This chain's CDR3 is CASSTRDRGTQYF. Written as DNA, the CDR3 is TGTGCCAGCAGCACTCGGGACAGGGGGACGCAGTACTTC.

The chain joins TRBV27 to TRBJ2-2; TRBD1 agrees at 7 bases. The CDR3 length is 14 residues. Trimming removed 2 bases from V and 7 bases from J; junction bases left unmatched: 4. Germline V gene sequence: CDR1 MNHEY, CDR2 SMNVEV (reference sequence). The CDR3 is CASSLIGGSGELFF. The DNA of the CDR3 is TGTGCCAGCAGTTTAATAGGGGGCAGCGGGGAGCTGTTTTTT.

The V gene is TRBV23-1, the J gene TRBJ2-7; 9 bases agree with TRBD1. TRBV23-1 is placed among ORFs of uncertain function. Losses at the gene ends were 0 bases for V and 3 bases for J; bases not matched to a gene: 9. This CDR3 has 17 residues. This CDR3 is CASSQSIRRDRVYEQYF. The CDR3 DNA reads as TGCGCCAGCAGTCAATCGATTCGCCGGGACAGGGTCTACGAGCAGTACTTC.

The chain joins TRBV2 to TRBJ2-6; a possible D gene is TRBD1 (5 bases). Trimming pared 9 bases from V and 0 bases from J, leaving 9 bases between. CDR1 and CDR2 (germline): SNHLY, FYNNEI. The CDR3 extends over 14 amino acids. The CDR3 region is CASSQGSGANVLTF. In DNA form, the CDR3 reads TGTGCCAGTTCCCAGGGCTCTGGGGCCAACGTCCTGACTTTC. The variable domain in full, completed from reference TRBV2 and TRBJ2-6, reads EPEVTQTPSHQVTQMGQEVILRCVPISNHLYFYWYRQILGQKVEFLVSFYNNEISEKSEIFDDQFSVERPDGSNFTLKIRSTKLEDSAMYFCASSQGSGANVLTFGAGSRLTVL.

The sample holds one count of this clone. The chain uses TRBV29-1 and TRBJ2-1; D is undetermined. Between the trimmed V and J ends, which lost 6 bases and 3 bases, there was a span of 15 bases. CDR1 is SQVTM and CDR2 is ANQGSEA in the germline V gene. There are 14 residues in the CDR3. For the CDR3, the DNA is TGCAGCGTCCGAAGGGTAGGCCTCTACAATGAGCAGTTCTTC. Translating it yields CSVRRVGLYNEQFF.

The chain employs TRBV7-3 and TRBJ1-1, with 8 bases fitting TRBD1. The CDR3 extends over 17 amino acids. V lost 0 bases to trimming and J lost 1 base; unmatched junction nucleotides: 7. Germline-derived CDR1 and CDR2 are SGHTA and FQGTGA. The CDR3, as DNA: TGTGCCAGCAGCTTAACTGCCCCCGGGACAGGGAACACTGAAGCTTTCTTT. Its protein product is CASSLTAPGTGNTEAFF.

CDR3 nucleotide sequence: TGTGCCAGCAGCCAAGTTGGCGGGACAGGGGTCGAGCAGTACTTC. Translating gives CASSQVGGTGVEQYF. This chain joins TRBV4-2 and TRBJ2-7; 10 bases are shared with TRBD1. The germline V gene encodes CDR1 LGHNA and CDR2 YNFKEQ. CDR3 length equals 15 residues. V gave up 1 base and J gave up 6 bases; unmatched junction bases: 6.

The chain uses TRBV27 and TRBJ2-7; TRBD2 matches 12 bases. The CDR3 has 18 residues. V shed 0 bases and J 0 bases; nucleotides not matched to a gene: 6. Germline V gene lookup returns CDR1 MNHEY and CDR2 SMNVEV (reference sequence). For the CDR3, the DNA is TGTGCCAGCAGTTTATCCTCCCTAGCGGGGGGGCCCTCCTACGAGCAGTACTTC. Encoded protein: CASSLSSLAGGPSYEQYF.

The rearrangement uses TRBV7-2 and TRBJ2-4, with D perhaps TRBD2 (6 bases). Per the germline V gene, CDR1 is SGHTA and CDR2 is FQGNSA. This CDR3 is 15 amino acids long. V shed 5 bases and J shed 9 bases, with 20 bases lying between them. DNA for the CDR3: TGTGCCAGCAGCCCAAATCAGAGCGGGCTGGGCATTCAGTACTTC. Protein sequence: CASSPNQSGLGIQYF.

This clone rates as medium-sized. The chain joins TRBV19 to TRBJ1-2; D call uncertain. Germline V gives CDR1 LNHDA, CDR2 SQIVND (reference sequence). Trimming shortened V by 3 bases and J by 2 bases, and 10 bases separated the two germline ends. The CDR3 runs 14 residues. The CDR3: CASSIEKGNYGYTF. CDR3 sequence (DNA): TGTGCCAGTAGTATTGAGAAGGGCAACTATGGCTACACCTTC.

The chain couples TRBV27 to TRBJ2-1; TRBD1 matches 8 bases. Germline V gene data show CDR1 as MNHEY and CDR2 as SMNVEV (reference sequence). The CDR3 extends over 15 amino acids. The V segment lost 2 bases and the J segment 5 bases; nucleotides outside the gene matches: 5. CDR3 residues: CASSLVQGVDNEQFF. In DNA, the CDR3 is TGTGCCAGCAGTTTAGTACAGGGGGTAGACAATGAGCAGTTCTTC.

This clone came up once. This rearrangement joins TRBV29-1 to TRBJ1-2, with D perhaps matching TRBD1 (6 bases). Germline V gene data show CDR1 as SQVTM and CDR2 as ANQGSEA. The CDR3 has 10 residues. V gave up 4 bases and J gave up 7 bases, with 7 bases separating them. CDR3 region: CSVVGGGYTF. The CDR3 DNA reads TGCAGCGTTGTAGGGGGTGGCTACACCTTC.

This chain uses TRBV7-3 with TRBJ2-2, with D uncertain. Trimming stripped 4 bases from V and 0 bases from J, with 0 bases between. Germline CDR1 SGHTA, CDR2 FQGTGA. The CDR3 is 12 residues long. CDR3 amino acids: CASSSNTGELFF. The DNA of the CDR3 is TGTGCCAGCAGCTCGAACACCGGGGAGCTGTTTTTT.

The V call is TRBV4-1, the J call TRBJ1-3, with D maybe TRBD1 (6 bases). V was cut by 6 bases and J by 1 base, with 10 bases left in between. CDR1 and CDR2 (germline): MGHRA, YSYEKL. The CDR3 sequence is 14 residues long. This CDR3 is CASRFQGSGNTIYF. In DNA, the CDR3 is TGCGCCAGCAGATTCCAGGGGTCTGGAAACACCATATATTTT.

The V and J genes are TRBV15 and TRBJ1-4; weak D call: TRBD1 (6 bases). The germline CDR1 and CDR2 sequences are LNHNV and YYDKDF (reference sequence). This CDR3 is built from 19 residues. V was pared by 3 bases and J by 0 bases, with 20 bases between. This CDR3 reads CATSRGGQGSFATNEKLFF. The CDR3 bases are TGTGCCACCAGCAGGGGGGGGCAGGGAAGTTTCGCAACTAATGAAAAACTGTTTTTT. The variable domain in full, completed from reference TRBV15 and TRBJ1-4, reads DAMVIQNPRYQVTQFGKPVTLSCSQTLNHNVMYWYQQKSSQAPKLLFHYYDKDFNNEADTPDNFQSRRPNTSFCFLDIRSPGLGDTAMYLCATSRGGQGSFATNEKLFFGSGTQLSVL.

This clone occurred once. This chain uses TRBV7-6 with TRBJ1-2; tentatively, D is TRBD1 (6 bases). Germline values: CDR1 SGHVS, CDR2 FNYEAQ. The CDR3 extends over 16 amino acids. V was cut by 1 base and J by 8 bases, with 20 bases left in between. The CDR3 reads CASSLGGVRQVGGYTF. CDR3 sequence (DNA): TGTGCCAGCAGCTTAGGAGGGGTTAGACAGGTCGGGGGCTACACCTTC.

The chain recombines TRBV7-9 with TRBJ1-5, with D hard to call. This CDR3 is 13 amino acids long. Trimming cost V 3 bases and J 1 base, with 4 bases left between them. The germline gives CDR1 SEHNR, CDR2 FQNEAQ (reference sequence). The CDR3 DNA reads TGTGCCAGCAGCTTGGACAGCAATCAGCCCCAGCATTTT. It translates to CASSLDSNQPQHF.

This chain joins TRBV27 and TRBJ2-3, with TRBD2 identical over 9 bases. This CDR3 region has 17 residues. Germline V gene lookup returns CDR1 MNHEY and CDR2 SMNVEV (reference sequence). J gave up 0 bases and V 4 bases, and 8 bases lay outside the gene matches. In DNA form, the CDR3 reads TGTGCCAGCAGTTCCGGAGGGACTAGCCGTAGCACAGATACGCAGTATTTT. It specifies CASSSGGTSRSTDTQYF.

The chain carries TRBV5-6 and TRBJ2-5; D unresolved. Germline-derived CDR1 and CDR2 are SGHDT and YYEEEE. The CDR3 runs 14 residues. The V end was cut by 0 bases, the J end by 2 bases, with 8 bases between. The CDR3 DNA reads TGTGCCAGCAGCTTGGGATCCATACAAGAGACCCAGTACTTC. The encoded protein is CASSLGSIQETQYF.

This rearrangement joins TRBV18 to TRBJ2-3, with TRBD2 matching 11 bases. V lost 6 bases and J lost 4; bases outside the gene matches: 9. This CDR3 contains 16 residues. In germline, CDR1 is KGHSH, CDR2 LQKENI. CDR3 sequence reads: CASSSTSGGRADTQYF. CDR3 DNA: TGTGCCAGCTCGTCAACTAGCGGGGGACGAGCAGATACGCAGTATTTT. The variable domain in full, with the rest retrieved from reference TRBV18 and TRBJ2-3, is NAGVMQNPRHLVRRRGQEARLRCSPMKGHSHVYWYRQLPEEGLKFMVYLQKENIIDESGMPKERFSAEFPKEGPSILRIQQVVRGDSAAYFCASSSTSGGRADTQYFGPGTRLTVL.

The chain recombines TRBV5-8 with TRBJ2-5; 14 bases are shared with TRBD2. The length of the CDR3 is 17 residues. From germline, CDR1 is SGHTS and CDR2 YDEGEE. Germline trimming cut 2 bases from V and 4 bases from J; bases unmatched to any gene: 7. The CDR3 sequence is CASSLGSGTSGGETQYF. CDR3 sequence (DNA): TGTGCCAGCAGCTTAGGTTCCGGGACTAGCGGGGGAGAGACCCAGTACTTC.

The chain has TRBV6-5 and TRBJ1-2; D unresolved. This CDR3 is built from 15 residues. Germline lookup yields CDR1 MNHEY and CDR2 SVGAGI. Between the trimmed V and J ends, which lost 0 bases and 0 bases, there was a span of 8 bases. CDR3 protein: CASSYSIRSNYGYTF. DNA for the CDR3: TGTGCCAGCAGTTACTCGATTAGGTCTAACTATGGCTACACCTTC.

The chain has TRBV7-9 and TRBJ1-1, with D perhaps TRBD1 (6 bases). The ends were cut back, 1 base at V and 7 bases at J, with 10 bases in the middle. Germline V gene lookup returns CDR1 SEHNR and CDR2 FQNEAQ (reference sequence). The CDR3 spans 13 residues. CDR3 protein: CASSLGQGIEAFF. In DNA form, the CDR3 reads TGTGCCAGCAGCTTAGGGCAGGGGATTGAAGCTTTCTTT. The complete variable domain, with remaining parts taken from reference TRBV7-9 and TRBJ1-1, reads DTGVSQNPRHKITKRGQNVTFRCDPISEHNRLYWYRQTLGQGPEFLTYFQNEAQLEKSRLLSDRFSAERPKGSFSTLEIQRTEQGDSAMYLCASSLGQGIEAFFGQGTRLTVV.

The chain joins TRBV5-1 to TRBJ2-4; the match to TRBD2 covers 11 bases. The CDR3 runs to 18 residues. Trimming removed 3 bases from V and 0 bases from J; junction bases left unmatched: 8. Germline loops: CDR1 SGHRS, CDR2 YFSETQ. CDR3 loop: CASSSEALAGGAKNIQYF. The CDR3 nucleotides are TGCGCCAGCAGCTCCGAAGCTCTAGCGGGGGGAGCCAAAAACATTCAGTACTTC.

The chain uses TRBV28 and TRBJ1-4; D perhaps matches TRBD1 (5 bases). Per germline, CDR1 MDHEN and CDR2 SYDVKM. The CDR3 is 16 amino acids. Deletions cut 5 bases from V and 5 bases from J, with 18 bases between. The CDR3 sequence is CASSPTQTAENEKLFF. The CDR3 region has the DNA TGTGCCAGCAGTCCAACCCAGACAGCGGAAAATGAAAAACTGTTTTTT.

The rearrangement links TRBV28 to TRBJ1-1; D ambiguous. The ends were cut back, 0 bases at V and 0 bases at J, with 5 bases in the middle. Germline-derived CDR1 and CDR2 are MDHEN and SYDVKM. The CDR3 runs 14 residues. Written as DNA, the CDR3 is TGTGCCAGCAGTTTATGGCGGATGAACACTGAAGCTTTCTTT. Translated: CASSLWRMNTEAFF.

The V and J genes are TRBV19 and TRBJ2-1, with D tentatively TRBD1 (6 bases). The V end was cut by 5 bases, the J end by 8 bases, with 16 bases between. This CDR3 comprises 14 residues. The V gene's germline CDR1 is LNHDA and CDR2 SQIVND (reference sequence). The CDR3 reads CASSPHREPHEQFF. The CDR3 region has the DNA TGTGCCAGTAGTCCTCACAGGGAACCCCATGAGCAGTTCTTC.

In nucleotides, the CDR3 is TGTGCCAGCAGCTTCACTCGGGACAGGGGGAAGGGACATAGGTATGGCTACACCTTC. Amino acids: CASSFTRDRGKGHRYGYTF. V and J are TRBV7-9 and TRBJ1-2; 11 bases match TRBD1. Germline V gives CDR1 SEHNR, CDR2 FQNEAQ (reference sequence). Losses at the gene ends were 3 bases for V and 5 bases for J; bases not matched to a gene: 17. The CDR3 runs 19 residues. The whole variable domain, filled in from reference TRBV7-9 and TRBJ1-2, reads DTGVSQNPRHKITKRGQNVTFRCDPISEHNRLYWYRQTLGQGPEFLTYFQNEAQLEKSRLLSDRFSAERPKGSFSTLEIQRTEQGDSAMYLCASSFTRDRGKGHRYGYTFGSGTRLTVV.

The chain has TRBV6-5 and TRBJ1-2; TRBD1 matches at 9 bases. J was trimmed by 4 bases and V by 6 bases; bases with no gene match: 3. The length of the CDR3 is 13 residues. The germline gives CDR1 MNHEY, CDR2 SVGAGI. The CDR3 sequence is CASRQGATYGYTF. CDR3 bases: TGTGCCAGCAGACAGGGGGCGACCTATGGCTACACCTTC.